Each of the 25 T cell receptor beta chains below was sequenced from the same sample in a study of CD8 T cells in Susac syndrome. Random hexamers were used to reverse transcribe an amount of roughly 0.45 to 1 ug RNA. TCRdb called the immunoSEQ multiplex PCR reads again in MiXCR, with one record for every CDR3 protein. The data contain 84,000 or so distinct CDR3 sequences, just under 95% of them singletons. Material for sequencing was CD8+ T cells from PBMCs. The receptors originated from a human donor with Susac syndrome.

The J gene is TRBJ2-7, the V gene TRBV20-1; 9 positions agree with TRBD1. The germline CDR1 and CDR2 sequences are DFQATT and SNEGSKA (reference sequence). The V gene end was trimmed by 0 bases and the J gene end by 3 bases; junction bases not matched to a gene: 6. This CDR3 comprises 15 residues. CDR3 amino acids: CSARDRQGVFYEQYF. The CDR3, as DNA: TGCAGTGCTAGAGATCGACAGGGGGTCTTCTACGAGCAGTACTTC.

V gene TRBV7-9 combines with J gene TRBJ2-1; 7 nucleotides align to TRBD1. Germline CDR1 and CDR2: SEHNR and FQNEAQ (reference sequence). The CDR3 is 15 residues long. Trimming cost V 11 bases and J 5 bases; bases outside gene matches: 15. The CDR3 spells CAGDLPGQTNNEQFF. The CDR3 nucleotides read TGTGCCGGGGATTTACCGGGACAGACTAACAATGAGCAGTTCTTC.

The chain has TRBV19 and TRBJ1-1; no clear D. The germline CDR1 and CDR2 sequences are LNHDA and SQIVND (reference sequence). The CDR3 has 13 amino acids. The V and J ends lost 3 bases and 5 bases respectively, with 10 bases between them. The CDR3: CASSIMGGTEAFF. The CDR3 nucleotides are TGTGCCAGTAGTATCATGGGTGGGACTGAAGCTTTCTTT.

V usage is TRBV20-1 and J usage is TRBJ2-7, with 14 bases that match TRBD2. The V gene end was trimmed by 4 bases and the J gene end by 6 bases; junction bases not matched to a gene: 11. Per germline, CDR1 DFQATT and CDR2 SNEGSKA (reference sequence). This CDR3 is 16 amino acids long. The DNA for the CDR3 is TGCAGTGCTAATATCCGAAGACTAGCGGGAGGGGGCGAGCAGTACTTC. This sequence encodes CSANIRRLAGGGEQYF.

The chain joins TRBV14 to TRBJ2-1; TRBD2 agrees at 13 bases. Germline loops: CDR1 SGHDN, CDR2 FVKESK. V shed 1 base and J 8 bases; nucleotides not matched to a gene: 5. The CDR3 spans 16 residues. As DNA, the CDR3 is TGTGCCAGCAGCCAAGTTGGACTAGCGGGAGTCTATGAGCAGTTCTTC. Translating it yields CASSQVGLAGVYEQFF. The whole variable domain, filled in from reference TRBV14 and TRBJ2-1, reads EAGVTQFPSHSVIEKGQTVTLRCDPISGHDNLYWYRRVMGKEIKFLLHFVKESKQDESGMPNNRFLAERTGGTYSTLKVQPAELEDSGVYFCASSQVGLAGVYEQFFGPGTRLTVL.

V is TRBV30 and J is TRBJ1-2, with D hard to call. V lost 3 bases to trimming and J lost 6 bases, with 20 bases between them. The CDR3 contains 15 residues. Germline loops: CDR1 GTSNPN, CDR2 SVGIG (reference sequence). The CDR3 DNA reads as TGTGCCTGGAGATTGAAGGGCTTCGAACTAGATGGCTACACCTTC. It encodes CAWRLKGFELDGYTF.

This chain joins TRBV6-5 and TRBJ2-5, with D possibly TRBD1 on 6 matching bases. V lost 6 bases, J lost 2 bases, and 16 bases lay in between. The germline V gene has CDR1 MNHEY and CDR2 SVGAGI. This CDR3 spans 15 amino acids. Here the CDR3 reads CASSSTGSIQETQYF. The CDR3 region has the DNA TGTGCCAGCAGCTCGACAGGCTCAATTCAAGAGACCCAGTACTTC.

This chain connects TRBV28 to TRBJ1-5; D uncertain. The CDR3 totals 16 residues. V was cut by 5 bases and J by 0 bases, with 14 bases left in between. Germline assignment: CDR1 MDHEN and CDR2 SYDVKM. The CDR3 DNA reads TGTGCCAGCAGTCGCCTCTGGACGGATAGCAATCAGCCCCAGCATTTT. This sequence encodes CASSRLWTDSNQPQHF.

The chain joins TRBV29-1 to TRBJ2-3; D remains ambiguous. Germline CDR1 SQVTM, CDR2 ANQGSEA. Between the trimmed V and J ends, which lost 5 bases and 0 bases, there was a span of 12 bases. The CDR3 sequence is 14 residues long. CDR3 protein: CSVPRASSTDTQYF. The CDR3 coding sequence is TGCAGCGTTCCTAGGGCCTCGAGCACAGATACGCAGTATTTT.

The gene calls are TRBV20-1 and TRBJ1-2, with D unresolved. V lost 1 base, J lost 8 bases, and 2 bases lay in between. Germline CDR1 DFQATT, CDR2 SNEGSKA (reference sequence). This CDR3 contains 9 residues. The CDR3 nucleotides read TGCAGTGCTAGAGTCGGCTACACCTTC. Translated: CSARVGYTF.

The V call is TRBV13, the J call TRBJ2-5, with D uncertain. The CDR3 has 14 residues. Trimming removed 1 base at V and 5 bases at J, with 11 bases between. The germline V gene has CDR1 PRHDT and CDR2 FYEKMQ (reference sequence). The CDR3 region has the DNA TGTGCCAGCAGCTTAGATCCTAGGCTGGAGACCCAGTACTTC. As protein: CASSLDPRLETQYF.

This CDR3 reads CATSALVPNSYNEQFF. The CDR3 coding sequence is TGTGCCACCAGTGCCCTTGTTCCCAATTCCTACAATGAGCAGTTCTTC. V usage is TRBV24-1 and J usage is TRBJ2-1; no reliable D call. V lost 5 bases and J lost 1, with 14 bases in between. The CDR3 loop spans 16 amino acids. CDR1 and CDR2 (germline): KGHDR, SFDVKD.

The V gene is TRBV6-2 or TRBV6-3, the J gene TRBJ2-1, with 8 bases lining up with TRBD2. CDR1 MNHEY and CDR2 SVGEGT come from the germline V gene. The CDR3 sequence is 15 residues long. The V segment lost 2 bases and the J segment 7 bases; nucleotides outside the gene matches: 7. The CDR3 region has the DNA TGTGCCAGCAGTTACCTAGCGGGTATGTCTAATGAGCAGTTCTTC. Protein sequence: CASSYLAGMSNEQFF.

The chain links TRBV12-3 or TRBV12-4 to TRBJ2-1; D gene ambiguous. V gave up 6 bases and J gave up 10 bases, with 10 bases separating them. This CDR3 has 11 residues. CDR3 coding DNA: TGTGCCAGCAGCATAGGTCCCGAGCAGTTCTTC. Amino acid sequence: CASSIGPEQFF.

V usage is TRBV15 and J usage is TRBJ2-7; TRBD2 is a possible D gene (7 bases). The V and J ends lost 6 bases and 4 bases respectively, with 13 bases between them. Germline CDR1 LNHNV, CDR2 YYDKDF (reference sequence). There are 13 residues in the CDR3. CDR3 in DNA: TGTGCCACCAGGAACCGGGGGGCTTACGAGCAGTACTTC. Its protein product is CATRNRGAYEQYF.

This chain links TRBV4-2 with TRBJ2-2; D gene uncertain. The CDR3 runs to 17 residues. V lost 0 bases, J lost 4 bases, and 15 bases lay in between. Germline V CDR1 and CDR2: LGHNA, YNFKEQ. Written as DNA, the CDR3 is TGTGCCAGCAGCCAAGATACTTCCCTGGCTGGCACCGGGGAGCTGTTTTTT. Residues: CASSQDTSLAGTGELFF.

The chain employs TRBV29-1 and TRBJ1-2; 7 bases align to TRBD1. Germline V CDR1 and CDR2: SQVTM, ANQGSEA. V was pared by 8 bases and J by 12 bases, with 12 bases of the junction left unmatched. This CDR3 spans 11 amino acids. The CDR3 region has the DNA TGCAGCATCTCGACAGGGATGGACAACACCTTC. Encoded protein: CSISTGMDNTF.

The chain is built from TRBV27 and TRBJ2-1; D gene ambiguous. The CDR3 totals 11 residues. V was pared by 5 bases and J by 8 bases, with 7 bases between. Germline CDR1 is MNHEY and CDR2 is SMNVEV (reference sequence). DNA of the CDR3: TGTGCCAGCAGTAATGGGTATGAGCAGTTCTTC. Its translation: CASSNGYEQFF.

V is TRBV30 and J is TRBJ1-1, with TRBD1 as a possible D gene (6 bases). The V gene's germline CDR1 is GTSNPN and CDR2 SVGIG (reference sequence). The germline V and J ends were trimmed by 3 bases and 4 bases, with 21 bases remaining between them. This CDR3 has 16 amino acids. The CDR3 spells CAWSETGFNFGTEAFF. CDR3 in DNA: TGTGCCTGGAGCGAAACAGGGTTTAATTTCGGCACTGAAGCTTTCTTT.

This rearrangement joins TRBV28 to TRBJ1-2; 7 nucleotides line up with TRBD1. V shed 5 bases and J 7 bases; nucleotides not matched to a gene: 13. This CDR3 region has 15 residues. Germline-derived CDR1 and CDR2 are MDHEN and SYDVKM. The CDR3 DNA is TGTGCCAGCAGTCCAGGGACAGCTTCGGGGGGTGGCTACACCTTC. Its protein is CASSPGTASGGGYTF.

This chain links TRBV20-1 with TRBJ1-1; 7 bases are a match to TRBD1. V gave up 6 bases and J gave up 3 bases; unmatched junction bases: 7. Germline V lookup: CDR1 DFQATT, CDR2 SNEGSKA (reference sequence). The CDR3 is made up of 13 amino acids. CDR3 region: CSAMTGIDTEAFF. DNA for the CDR3: TGCAGTGCCATGACAGGGATAGACACTGAAGCTTTCTTT.

The rearrangement uses TRBV2 and TRBJ2-7; 7 bases agree with TRBD1. CDR1 and CDR2 from the germline V gene are SNHLY and FYNNEI. The CDR3 runs to 13 residues. V was pared by 6 bases and J by 2 bases, with 4 bases of the junction left unmatched. The CDR3, as DNA: TGTGCCAGCAGGGGGGACAGCCCCTACGAGCAGTACTTC. Amino acid sequence: CASRGDSPYEQYF. Filled out from reference TRBV2 and TRBJ2-7, the complete variable domain reads EPEVTQTPSHQVTQMGQEVILRCVPISNHLYFYWYRQILGQKVEFLVSFYNNEISEKSEIFDDQFSVERPDGSNFTLKIRSTKLEDSAMYFCASRGDSPYEQYFGPGTRLTVT.

The CDR3 here is CASSSLRDTDYEQYF. CDR3 DNA sequence: TGTGCCAGCAGTTCCCTCCGGGACACCGACTACGAGCAGTACTTC. The rearrangement joins TRBV28 to TRBJ2-7, with a possible D match to TRBD1 (6 bases). The V gene lost 4 bases and the J gene lost 3 bases, with 16 bases spanning the gap. This CDR3 region has 15 residues. CDR1 and CDR2 from the germline V gene are MDHEN and SYDVKM.

This clonotype appeared a single time. This chain's CDR3 is CASSTGTGSYGYTF. CDR3 DNA sequence: TGTGCCAGCAGCACCGGGACAGGGAGCTATGGCTACACCTTC. This chain uses TRBV12-3 or TRBV12-4 with TRBJ1-2; 9 nucleotides match TRBD1. J gave up 4 bases and V 6 bases, and 6 bases lay outside the gene matches. The CDR3 has 14 amino acids.

The chain couples TRBV6-5 to TRBJ2-3; the D is unclear. CDR3 length: 11 residues. V was clipped by 6 bases and J by 4 bases, with 5 bases between them. Germline-derived CDR1 and CDR2 are MNHEY and SVGAGI. The CDR3 region is CASRYPDTQYF. As DNA, the CDR3 is TGTGCCAGCAGGTATCCAGATACGCAGTATTTT.